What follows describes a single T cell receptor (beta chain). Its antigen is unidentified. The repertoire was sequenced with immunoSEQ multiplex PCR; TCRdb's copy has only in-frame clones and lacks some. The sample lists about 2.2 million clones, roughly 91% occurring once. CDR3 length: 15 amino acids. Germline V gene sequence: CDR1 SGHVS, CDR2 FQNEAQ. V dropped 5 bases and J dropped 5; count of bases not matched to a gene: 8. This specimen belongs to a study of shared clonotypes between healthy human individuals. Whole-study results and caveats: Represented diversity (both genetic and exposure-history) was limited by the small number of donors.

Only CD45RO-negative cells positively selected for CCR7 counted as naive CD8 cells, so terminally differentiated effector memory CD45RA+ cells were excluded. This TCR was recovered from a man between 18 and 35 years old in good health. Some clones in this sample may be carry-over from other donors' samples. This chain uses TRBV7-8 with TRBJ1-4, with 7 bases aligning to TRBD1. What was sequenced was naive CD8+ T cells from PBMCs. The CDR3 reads CASSPWDSTNEKLFF. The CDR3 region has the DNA TGTGCCAGCAGCCCCTGGGACAGCACAAATGAAAAACTGTTTTTT.